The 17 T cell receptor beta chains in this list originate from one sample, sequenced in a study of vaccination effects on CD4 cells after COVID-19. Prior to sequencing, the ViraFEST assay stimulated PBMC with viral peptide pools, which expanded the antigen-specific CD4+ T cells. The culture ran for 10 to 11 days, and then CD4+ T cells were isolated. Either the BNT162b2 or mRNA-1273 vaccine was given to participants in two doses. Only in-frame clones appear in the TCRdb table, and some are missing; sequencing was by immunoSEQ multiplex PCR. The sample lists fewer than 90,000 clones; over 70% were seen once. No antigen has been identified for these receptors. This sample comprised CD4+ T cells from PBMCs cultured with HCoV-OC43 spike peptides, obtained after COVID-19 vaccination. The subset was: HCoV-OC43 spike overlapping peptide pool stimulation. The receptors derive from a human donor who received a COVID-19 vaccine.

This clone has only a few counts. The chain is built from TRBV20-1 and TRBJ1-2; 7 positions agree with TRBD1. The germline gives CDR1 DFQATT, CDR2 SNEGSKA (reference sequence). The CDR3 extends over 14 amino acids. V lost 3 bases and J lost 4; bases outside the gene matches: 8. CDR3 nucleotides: TGCAGTGCTAGTGCTACAGGGGCAATCTATGGCTACACCTTC. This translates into CSASATGAIYGYTF.

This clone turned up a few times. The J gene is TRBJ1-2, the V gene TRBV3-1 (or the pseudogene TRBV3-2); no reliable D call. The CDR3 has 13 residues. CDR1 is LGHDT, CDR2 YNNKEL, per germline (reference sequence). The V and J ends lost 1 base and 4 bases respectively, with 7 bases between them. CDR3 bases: TGTGCCAGCAGCCAAGCCAGCTTCTATGGCTACACCTTC. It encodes CASSQASFYGYTF.

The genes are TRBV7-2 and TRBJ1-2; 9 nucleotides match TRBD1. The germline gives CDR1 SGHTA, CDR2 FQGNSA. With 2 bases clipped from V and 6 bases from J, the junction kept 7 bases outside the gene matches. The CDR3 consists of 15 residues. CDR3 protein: CASSLLKQGADGYTF. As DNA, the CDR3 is TGTGCCAGCAGCTTATTAAAACAGGGGGCGGATGGCTACACCTTC.

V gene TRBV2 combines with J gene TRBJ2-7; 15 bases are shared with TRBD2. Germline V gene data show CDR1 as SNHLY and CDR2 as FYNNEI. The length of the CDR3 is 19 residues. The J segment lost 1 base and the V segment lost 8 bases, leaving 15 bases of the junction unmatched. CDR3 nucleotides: TGTGCCAGCCCCGAAGGGCCCGGACTAGCGGGGGGGCCGTCCTACGAGCAGTACGTC. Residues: CASPEGPGLAGGPSYEQYV.

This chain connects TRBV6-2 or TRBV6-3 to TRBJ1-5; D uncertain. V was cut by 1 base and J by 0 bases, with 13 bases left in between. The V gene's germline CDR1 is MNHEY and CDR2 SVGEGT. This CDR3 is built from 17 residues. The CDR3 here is CASSYWPSEYSNQPQHF. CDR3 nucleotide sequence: TGTGCCAGCAGTTACTGGCCTAGTGAGTATAGCAATCAGCCCCAGCATTTT.

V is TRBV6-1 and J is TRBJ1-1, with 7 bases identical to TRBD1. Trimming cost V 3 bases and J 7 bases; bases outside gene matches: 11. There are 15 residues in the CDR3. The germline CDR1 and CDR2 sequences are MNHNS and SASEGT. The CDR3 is CASSDRDRATHEAFF. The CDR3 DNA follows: TGTGCCAGCAGTGATAGGGACAGAGCGACCCATGAAGCTTTCTTT.

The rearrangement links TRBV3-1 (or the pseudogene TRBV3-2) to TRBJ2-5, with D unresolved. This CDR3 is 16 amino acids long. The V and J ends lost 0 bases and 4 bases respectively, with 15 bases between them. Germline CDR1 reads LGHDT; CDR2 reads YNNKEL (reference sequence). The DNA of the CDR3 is TGTGCCAGCAGCCAAGATTTTGAGAGAGGCCGAGAGACCCAGTACTTC. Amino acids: CASSQDFERGRETQYF.

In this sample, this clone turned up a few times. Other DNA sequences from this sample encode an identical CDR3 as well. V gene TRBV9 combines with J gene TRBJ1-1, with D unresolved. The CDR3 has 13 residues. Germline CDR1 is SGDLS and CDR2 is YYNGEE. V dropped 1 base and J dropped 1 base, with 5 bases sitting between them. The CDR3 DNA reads TGTGCCAGCAGCGTACAAGGGAACACTGAAGCTTTCTTT. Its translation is CASSVQGNTEAFF.

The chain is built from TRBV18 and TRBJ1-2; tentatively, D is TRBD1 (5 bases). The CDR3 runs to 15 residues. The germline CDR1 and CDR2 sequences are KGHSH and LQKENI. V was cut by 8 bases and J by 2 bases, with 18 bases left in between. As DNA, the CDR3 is TGTGCCAGCCGCACAGCCGGGGCGCGAAACTATGGCTACACCTTC. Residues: CASRTAGARNYGYTF.

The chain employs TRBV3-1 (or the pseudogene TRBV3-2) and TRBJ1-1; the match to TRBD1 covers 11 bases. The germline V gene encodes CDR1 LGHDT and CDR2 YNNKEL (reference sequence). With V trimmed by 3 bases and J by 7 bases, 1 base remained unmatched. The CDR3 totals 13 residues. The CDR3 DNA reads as TGTGCCAGCAGCCAGGACAGGGGGCTTGAAGCTTTCTTT. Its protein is CASSQDRGLEAFF.

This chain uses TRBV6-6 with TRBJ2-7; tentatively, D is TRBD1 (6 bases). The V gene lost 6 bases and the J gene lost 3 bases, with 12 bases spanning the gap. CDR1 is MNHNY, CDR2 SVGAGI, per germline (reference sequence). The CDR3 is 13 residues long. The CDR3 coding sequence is TGTGCCAGCAGCATTACAGGGTACTACGAGCAGTACGTC. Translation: CASSITGYYEQYV.

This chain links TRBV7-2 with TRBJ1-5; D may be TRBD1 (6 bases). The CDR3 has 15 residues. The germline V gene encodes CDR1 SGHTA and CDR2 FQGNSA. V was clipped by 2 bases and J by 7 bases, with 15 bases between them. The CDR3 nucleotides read TGTGCCAGCAGCTTACAGGACAGTTCGGTCCAGCCCCAGCATTTT. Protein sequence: CASSLQDSSVQPQHF. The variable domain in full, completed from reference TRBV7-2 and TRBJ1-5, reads GAGVSQSPSNKVTEKGKDVELRCDPISGHTALYWYRQSLGQGLEFLIYFQGNSAPDKSGLPSDRFSAERTGGSVSTLTIQRTQQEDSAVYLCASSLQDSSVQPQHFGDGTRLSIL.

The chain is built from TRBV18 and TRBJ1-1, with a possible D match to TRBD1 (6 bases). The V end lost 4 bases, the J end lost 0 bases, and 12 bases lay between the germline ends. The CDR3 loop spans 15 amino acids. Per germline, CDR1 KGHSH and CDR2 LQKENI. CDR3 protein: CASSLGGAMNTEAFF. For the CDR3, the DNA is TGTGCCAGCTCACTGGGGGGGGCGATGAACACTGAAGCTTTCTTT.

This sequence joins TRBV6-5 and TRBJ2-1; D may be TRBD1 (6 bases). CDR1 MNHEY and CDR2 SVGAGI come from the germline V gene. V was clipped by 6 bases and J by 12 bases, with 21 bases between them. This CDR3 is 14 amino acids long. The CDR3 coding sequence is TGTGCCAGCAGAAACCCCAGGGGCAGCGGCATGCAGTTCTTC. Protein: CASRNPRGSGMQFF.

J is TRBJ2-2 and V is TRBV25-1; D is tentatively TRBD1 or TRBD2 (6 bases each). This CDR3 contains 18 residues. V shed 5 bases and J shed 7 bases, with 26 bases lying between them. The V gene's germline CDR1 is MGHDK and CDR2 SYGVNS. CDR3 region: CASSPFLNRDGGNGELFF. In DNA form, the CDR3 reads TGTGCCAGCAGTCCCTTTTTAAACAGGGACGGGGGTAACGGGGAGCTGTTTTTT.

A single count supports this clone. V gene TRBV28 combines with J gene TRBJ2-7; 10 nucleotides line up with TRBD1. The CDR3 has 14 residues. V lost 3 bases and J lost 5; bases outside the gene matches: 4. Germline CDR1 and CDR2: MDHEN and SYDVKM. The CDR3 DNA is TGTGCCAGCAGTTTGGACAGGGGGTACGACGAGCAGTACGTC. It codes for CASSLDRGYDEQYV.

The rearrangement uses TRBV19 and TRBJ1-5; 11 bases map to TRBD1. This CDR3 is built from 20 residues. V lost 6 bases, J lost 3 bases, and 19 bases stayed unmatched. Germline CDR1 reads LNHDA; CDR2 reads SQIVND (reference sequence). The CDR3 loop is CASSRQTGTGGPIFNQPQHF. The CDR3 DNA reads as TGTGCCAGTAGCCGACAAACCGGGACAGGGGGTCCCATATTCAATCAGCCCCAGCATTTT.